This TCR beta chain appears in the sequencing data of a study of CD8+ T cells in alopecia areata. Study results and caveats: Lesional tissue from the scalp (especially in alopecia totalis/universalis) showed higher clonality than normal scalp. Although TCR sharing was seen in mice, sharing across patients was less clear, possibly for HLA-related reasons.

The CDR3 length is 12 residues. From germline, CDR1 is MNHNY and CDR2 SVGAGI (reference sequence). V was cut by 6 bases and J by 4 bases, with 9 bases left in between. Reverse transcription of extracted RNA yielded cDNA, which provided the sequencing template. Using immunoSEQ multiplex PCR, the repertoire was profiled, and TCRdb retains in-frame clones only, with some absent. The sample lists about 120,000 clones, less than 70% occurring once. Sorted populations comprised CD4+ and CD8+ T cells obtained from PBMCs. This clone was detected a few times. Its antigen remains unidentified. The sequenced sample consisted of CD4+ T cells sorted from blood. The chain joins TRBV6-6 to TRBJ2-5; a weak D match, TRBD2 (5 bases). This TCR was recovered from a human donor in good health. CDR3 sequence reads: CASSPRGETQYF. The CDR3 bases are TGTGCCAGCAGCCCCCGGGGAGAGACCCAGTACTTC.